This T cell receptor (beta chain) was obtained from a study of T cells in Graves' hyperthyroidism and ophthalmopathy. The CDR3 extends over 18 amino acids. The germline gives CDR1 MNHEY, CDR2 SVGEGT. Trimming removed 6 bases from V and 0 bases from J, with 18 bases in between. TCR beta CDR3 regions were amplified from RNA transcripts. During a first-round RT-PCR of the TCR CDR3, the HTBI primer set was used. In TCRdb, the multiplex PCR reads were re-called with MiXCR into one record per CDR3 protein. The sample yields about 350,000 distinct CDR3 sequences, approximately 20% seen once. The clonotype was recovered from a woman under 30 with Graves' hyperthyroidism. The chain couples TRBV6-2 or TRBV6-3 to TRBJ1-6; tentative D call: TRBD1 (5 bases). Sequencing was done on a sample of blood. Written as DNA, the CDR3 is TGTGCCAGCAGGTCCCACCGGGACGGGAGCTCCTATAATTCACCCCTCCACTTT. This translates into CASRSHRDGSSYNSPLHF.